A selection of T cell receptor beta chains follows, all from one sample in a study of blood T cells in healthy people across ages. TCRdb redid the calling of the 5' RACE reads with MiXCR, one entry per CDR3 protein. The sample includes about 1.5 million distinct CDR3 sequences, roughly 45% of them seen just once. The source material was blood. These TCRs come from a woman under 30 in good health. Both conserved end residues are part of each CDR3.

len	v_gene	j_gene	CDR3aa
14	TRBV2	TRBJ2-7	CASSSSGGLYEQYF
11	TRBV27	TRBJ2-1	CASLHNNEQFF
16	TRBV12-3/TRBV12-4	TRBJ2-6	CASSSGVSSGANVLTF
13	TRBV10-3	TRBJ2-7	CAIKASGRYEQYF
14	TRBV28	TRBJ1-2	CASSLKFGDVINTF
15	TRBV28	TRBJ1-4	CAGSSYRDPQEKLFF
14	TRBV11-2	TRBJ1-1	CASSLDPNRPEAFF
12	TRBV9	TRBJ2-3	CASSVDEDTQYF
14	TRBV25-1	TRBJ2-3	CASSLWAGTDTQYF
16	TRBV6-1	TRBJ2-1	CASSEQQAGSYNEQFF
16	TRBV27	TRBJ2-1	CASSPPAGGNYNEQFF
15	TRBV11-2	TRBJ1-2	CASSFYKDPNYGYTF
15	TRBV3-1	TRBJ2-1	CASSQDGRSYNEQFF
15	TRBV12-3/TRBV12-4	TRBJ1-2	CASSLRDRGTRGYTF
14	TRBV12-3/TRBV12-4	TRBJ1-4	CASSLFPMGEKLFF
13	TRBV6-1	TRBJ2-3	CATPGSSTDTQYF
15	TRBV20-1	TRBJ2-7	CSAGGVGQASYEQYF
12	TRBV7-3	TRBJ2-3	CVSRGEVGAQYF
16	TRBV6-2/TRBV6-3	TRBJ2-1	CASSYPLSGPFDEQFF
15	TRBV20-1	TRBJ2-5	CSASDPMGQQETQYF
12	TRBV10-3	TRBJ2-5	CAISRPRGGQYF
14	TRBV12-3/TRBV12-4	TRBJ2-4	CASKQSGNKNIQYF
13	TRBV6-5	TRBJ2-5	CASTPQEQETQYF
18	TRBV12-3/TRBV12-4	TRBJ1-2	CASSLALRVRGANYGYTF
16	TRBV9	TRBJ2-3	CASSVPTGGSTDTQYF
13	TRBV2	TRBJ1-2	CAGEAWGNYGYTF
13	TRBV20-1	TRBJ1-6	CSARGGGYSPLHF
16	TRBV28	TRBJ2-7	CASSRNQLVPGEEQYF
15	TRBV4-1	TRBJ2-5	CASSQENLGQETQYF
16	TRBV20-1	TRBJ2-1	CSADPGTSGPYNEQFF
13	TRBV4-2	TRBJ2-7	CASSQNPSYEQYF
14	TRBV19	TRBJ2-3	CASSKLAEADTQYF
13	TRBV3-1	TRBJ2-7	CASSHAMGQGQYF
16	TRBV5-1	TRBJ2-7	CASSLVGGQTIYEQYF
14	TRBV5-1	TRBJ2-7	CASSRAGADYEQYF
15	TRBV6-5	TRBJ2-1	CASSYKADSYNEQFF
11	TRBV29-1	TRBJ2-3	CSGDPLDTQYF
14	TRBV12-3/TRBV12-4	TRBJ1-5	CASSIGQGNQPQHF
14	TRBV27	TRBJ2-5	CASTPLGGQETQYF
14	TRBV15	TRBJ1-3	CATSSRQDGNTIYF
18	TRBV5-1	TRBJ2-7	CASSLGRLAGARSYEQYF
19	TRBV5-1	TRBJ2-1	CASSSLPSLAGVSYNEQFF
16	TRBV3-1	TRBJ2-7	CASSQKGSGKGSEQYF
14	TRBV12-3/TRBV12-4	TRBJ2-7	CASRTTSGSYEQYF
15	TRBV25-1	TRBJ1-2	CASSDTRGLVYGYTF
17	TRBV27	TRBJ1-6	CASSPTGASSYNSPLHF